The clone carrying this T cell receptor beta chain was observed a few times. Its antigen is unknown. Cultured CD4+ T cells had their DNA profiled by the Oncomine TCR Beta short-read assay. TCRdb processed the PCR reads anew with MiXCR; each CDR3 protein has one entry. The table has about 26,000 distinct CDR3 sequences, roughly 38% seen once. The source of the sample is a study of vaccination and CD4 T cells after COVID-19. Background on the study: Day 14 and days 161 to 241 post-vaccination were the sampling points for three convalescent patients. The authors exposed cells to overlapping spike peptides derived from SARS-CoV-2, HCoV-NL63, HCoV-OC43 and HCoV-229E. Study-level results: A median 86.3% of convalescent patients' SARS-CoV-2-reactive clones emerged only after vaccination. Post-vaccination reactive clonotypes (median roughly 35) did not differ significantly from post-infection (fewer than 24).

The time point: late sampling 161 to 241 days after vaccination in three convalescent patients. Treatment meaning: approximately 10-day PBMC culture with coronavirus spike peptide pools or control peptides (ViraFEST assay). The CDR3 is made up of 14 amino acids. Germline CDR1 reads SGHVS; CDR2 reads FQNEAQ. The V segment lost 7 bases and the J segment 9 bases; nucleotides outside the gene matches: 8. This specimen was CD4+ T cells from blood, cultured in vitro, taken about 7 months after SARS-CoV-2 vaccination. The chain couples TRBV7-8 to TRBJ2-2; TRBD2 matches 10 bases. The sequence was collected from a human donor who had recovered from COVID-19. CDR3 DNA sequence: TGTGCCAGCAACGAACTAGCGGGAATAAGGGAGCTGTTTTTT. It yields the protein CASNELAGIRELFF.